The table lists the clone carrying this TCR beta chain with a count of one. Sequencing was performed with immunoSEQ multiplex PCR; in TCRdb, only in-frame clones are kept and a portion is missing. The sample gives about 590,000 clones, around 95% of which show up once; roughly 0.1% is in the top ten. CD45RO negativity and positive selection for CCR7 defined naive CD8 cells, a population that excluded terminally differentiated effector memory CD45RA+ cells. The entry originates in a study of shared clonotypes between healthy human individuals. For the study at large: Donors consisted of a couple of women and a few men between 18 and 49.

The clonotype was recovered from a woman in her thirties in good health. Material for sequencing was naive CD8+ T cells sorted from blood.

The CDR3: CASTPLLPPYEQYF. CDR3 coding DNA: TGTGCCAGCACCCCTTTGCTACCCCCCTACGAGCAGTACTTC. This chain connects TRBV28 to TRBJ2-7; D remains ambiguous. This CDR3 is built from 14 residues. V lost 7 bases and J 2 bases, leaving 15 bases between the germline ends. CDR1 is MDHEN and CDR2 is SYDVKM in the germline V gene.